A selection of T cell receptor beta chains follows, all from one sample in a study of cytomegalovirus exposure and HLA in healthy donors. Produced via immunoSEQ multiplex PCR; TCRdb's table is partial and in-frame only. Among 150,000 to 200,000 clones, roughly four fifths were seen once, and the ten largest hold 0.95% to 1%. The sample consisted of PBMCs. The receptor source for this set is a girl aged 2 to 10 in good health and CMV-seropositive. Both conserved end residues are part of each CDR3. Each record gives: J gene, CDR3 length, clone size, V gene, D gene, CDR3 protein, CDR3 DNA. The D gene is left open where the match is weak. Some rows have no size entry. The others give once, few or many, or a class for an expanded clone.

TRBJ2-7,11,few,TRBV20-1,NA,CSASGIYEQYF,TGCAGTGCTAGCGGGATTTACGAGCAGTACTTC
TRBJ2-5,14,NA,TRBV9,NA,CASSVGGVQETQYF,TGTGCCAGCAGCGTAGGGGGCGTCCAAGAGACCCAGTACTTC
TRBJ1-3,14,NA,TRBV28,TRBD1,CASSEPGTENTIYF,TGTGCCAGCAGTGAGCCTGGGACAGAGAACACCATATATTTT
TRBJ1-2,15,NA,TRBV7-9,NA,CASSPRTVNLYGYTF,TGTGCCAGCAGCCCCCGGACAGTTAATCTCTATGGCTACACCTTC
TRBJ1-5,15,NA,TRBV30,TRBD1,CAWTTGGYSNQPQHF,TGTGCCTGGACGACAGGGGGGTATAGCAATCAGCCCCAGCATTTT
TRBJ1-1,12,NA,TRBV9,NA,CASSSRGTEAFF,TGTGCCAGCAGCAGCCGGGGGACTGAAGCTTTCTTT
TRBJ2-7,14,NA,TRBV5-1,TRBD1,CASSPGQGGDEQYF,TGCGCCAGCAGCCCCGGACAGGGGGGTGACGAGCAGTACTTC
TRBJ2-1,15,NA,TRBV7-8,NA,CASSLGGPPYNEQFF,TGTGCCAGCAGCTTGGGGGGGCCTCCCTACAATGAGCAGTTCTTC
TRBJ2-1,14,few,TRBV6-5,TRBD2,CASSEREKYNEQFF,TGTGCCAGCAGCGAGCGGGAGAAGTACAATGAGCAGTTCTTC
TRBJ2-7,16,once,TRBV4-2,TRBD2,CASSPGLAGNPREQYF,TGTGCCAGCAGCCCGGGACTAGCGGGGAACCCTCGTGAGCAGTACTTC
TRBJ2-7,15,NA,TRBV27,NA,CASSTTGASSYEQYF,TGTGCCAGCAGTACCACAGGCGCTAGCTCCTACGAGCAGTACTTC
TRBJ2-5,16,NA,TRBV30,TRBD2,CAWSGGWWAGEETQYF,TGTGCCTGGAGTGGAGGCTGGTGGGCGGGAGAAGAGACCCAGTACTTC
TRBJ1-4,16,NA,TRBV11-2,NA,CASSLVLTRGDEKLFF,TGTGCCAGCAGCTTAGTGTTGACCCGGGGGGATGAAAAACTGTTTTTT
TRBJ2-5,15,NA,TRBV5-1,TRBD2,CASSGRTSGDETQYF,TGCGCCAGCAGCGGGAGGACTAGCGGTGACGAGACCCAGTACTTC
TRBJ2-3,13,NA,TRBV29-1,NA,CSVDALGSDTQYF,TGCAGCGTTGACGCACTAGGTTCAGATACGCAGTATTTT
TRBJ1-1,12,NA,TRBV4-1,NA,CASSQPGSEAFF,TGCGCCAGCAGCCAACCGGGGAGTGAAGCTTTCTTT
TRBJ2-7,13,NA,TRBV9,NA,CASSRRGPYEQYF,TGTGCCAGCAGCCGCAGGGGTCCCTACGAGCAGTACTTC
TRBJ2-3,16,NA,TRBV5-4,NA,CASRDTRTPTPDTQYF,TGTGCCAGCAGGGATACTAGAACCCCCACTCCAGATACGCAGTATTTT
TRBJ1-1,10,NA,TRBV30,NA,CAWSAGGAFF,TGTGCCTGGAGTGCCGGCGGAGCTTTCTTT
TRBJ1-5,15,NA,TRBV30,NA,CAWSPPGRGDWPQHF,TGTGCCTGGAGTCCCCCCGGGAGGGGGGATTGGCCCCAGCATTTT
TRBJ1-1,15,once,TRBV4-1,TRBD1,CASSHRGTAYKKAFF,TGCGCCAGCAGTCATAGGGGGACAGCTTATAAAAAAGCTTTCTTT
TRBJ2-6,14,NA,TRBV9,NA,CASSVGGAANVLTF,TGTGCCAGCAGCGTAGGAGGTGCGGCCAACGTCCTGACTTTC
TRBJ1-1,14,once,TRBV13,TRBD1,CASSLDRGRTEAFF,TGTGCCAGCAGCCTGGACAGGGGGCGGACTGAAGCTTTCTTT
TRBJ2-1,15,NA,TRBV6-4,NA,CASSDSGGGPNEQFF,TGTGCCAGCAGTGACTCTGGGGGAGGCCCCAATGAGCAGTTCTTC
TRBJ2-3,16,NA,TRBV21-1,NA,CASSGPYRGCTDTQYF,TGTGCCAGCAGCGGTCCATACAGGGGCTGCACAGATACGCAGTATTTT
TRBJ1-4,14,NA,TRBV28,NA,CASRSGTPWGKLFF,TGTGCCAGCCGAAGCGGGACACCTTGGGGAAAACTGTTTTTT
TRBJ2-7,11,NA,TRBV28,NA,CASSLRGEQYF,TGTGCCAGCAGTTTACGCGGCGAGCAGTACTTC
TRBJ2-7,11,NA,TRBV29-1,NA,CSTGTFGEQYF,TGCAGCACCGGGACTTTTGGAGAGCAGTACTTC
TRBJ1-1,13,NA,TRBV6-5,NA,CASSYSTNTEAFF,TGTGCCAGCAGTTACTCCACTAACACTGAAGCTTTCTTT
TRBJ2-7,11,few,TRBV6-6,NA,CASRDTYEQYF,TGTGCCAGCAGAGACACCTACGAGCAGTACTTC
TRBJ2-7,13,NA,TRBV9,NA,CASSVDRESEQYF,TGTGCCAGCAGCGTAGACAGGGAGAGCGAGCAGTACTTC
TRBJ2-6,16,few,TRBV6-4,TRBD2,CASSETSGSGANVLTF,TGTGCCAGCAGTGAGACTAGCGGCTCTGGGGCCAACGTCCTGACTTTC
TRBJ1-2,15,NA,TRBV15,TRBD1,CATAPGDRWLGGYTF,TGTGCCACCGCCCCTGGGGACAGGTGGCTTGGTGGCTACACCTTC